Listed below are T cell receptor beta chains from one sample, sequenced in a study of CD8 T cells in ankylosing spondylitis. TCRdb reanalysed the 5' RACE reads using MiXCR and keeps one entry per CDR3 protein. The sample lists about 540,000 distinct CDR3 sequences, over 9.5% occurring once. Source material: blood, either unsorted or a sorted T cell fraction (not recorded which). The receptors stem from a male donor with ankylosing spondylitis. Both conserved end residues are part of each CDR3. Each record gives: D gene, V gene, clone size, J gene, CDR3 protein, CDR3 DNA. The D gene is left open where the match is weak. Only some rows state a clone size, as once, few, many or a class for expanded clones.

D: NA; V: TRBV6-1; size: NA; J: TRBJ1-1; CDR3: CASNTVSTEAFF; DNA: TGTGCCAGCAACACAGTCAGCACTGAAGCTTTCTTT
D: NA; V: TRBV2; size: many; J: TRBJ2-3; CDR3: CASRLRSSSTDTQYF; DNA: TGTGCCAGCAGGCTGCGCTCCTCCAGCACAGATACGCAGTATTTT
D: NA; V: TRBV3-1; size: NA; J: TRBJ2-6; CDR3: CASSSLGTGGYSGANVLTF; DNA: TGTGCCAGCAGCTCACTTGGGACCGGTGGCTACTCTGGGGCCAACGTCCTGACTTTC
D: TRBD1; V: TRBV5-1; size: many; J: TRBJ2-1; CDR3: CASSLEGQGYYNEQFF; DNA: TGCGCCAGCAGCTTGGAGGGACAGGGGTACTACAATGAGCAGTTCTTC
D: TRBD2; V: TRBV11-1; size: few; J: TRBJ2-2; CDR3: CASSRRISGRANTGELFF; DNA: TGTGCCAGCAGCCGACGAATTAGCGGGAGGGCGAACACCGGGGAGCTGTTTTTT
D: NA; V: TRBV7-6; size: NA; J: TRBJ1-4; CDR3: CASSPGGGLNEKLFF; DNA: TGTGCCAGCAGCCCCGGGGGGGGCTTGAATGAAAAACTGTTTTTT
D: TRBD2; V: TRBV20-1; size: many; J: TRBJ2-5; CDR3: CSAEASGKGETQYF; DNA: TGCAGTGCGGAAGCAAGCGGGAAAGGAGAGACCCAGTACTTC
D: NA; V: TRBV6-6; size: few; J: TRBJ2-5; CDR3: CASRGETQYF; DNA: TGTGCCAGCAGGGGGGAGACCCAGTACTTC
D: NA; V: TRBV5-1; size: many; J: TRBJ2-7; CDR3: CASSSTESAGEQYF; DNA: TGCGCCAGCAGTTCTACAGAATCGGCGGGCGAGCAGTACTTC
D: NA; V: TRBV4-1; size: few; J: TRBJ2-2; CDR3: CASSQATGPWELFF; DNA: TGCGCCAGCAGCCAAGCCACCGGGCCCTGGGAGCTGTTTTTT
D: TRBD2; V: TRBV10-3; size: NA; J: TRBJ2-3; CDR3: CAISLTSGRDTQYF; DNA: TGTGCCATCAGTCTGACTAGCGGGAGGGATACGCAGTATTTT
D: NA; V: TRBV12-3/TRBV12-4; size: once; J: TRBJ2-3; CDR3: CASSSRRQSRTDTQYF; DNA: TGTGCCAGCAGTTCCCGCCGACAGAGCCGCACAGATACGCAGTATTTT
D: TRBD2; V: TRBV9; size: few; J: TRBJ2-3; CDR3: CASSALAGDGTDTQYF; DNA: TGTGCCAGCAGCGCGCTAGCGGGAGACGGGACAGATACGCAGTATTTT
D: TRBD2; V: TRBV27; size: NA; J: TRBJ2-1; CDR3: CASIPLKGLAGDNEQFF; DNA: TGTGCCAGCATTCCTTTGAAAGGGCTAGCGGGAGACAATGAGCAGTTCTTC
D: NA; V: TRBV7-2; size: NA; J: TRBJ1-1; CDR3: CASSLRGAVIAEAFF; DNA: TGTGCCAGCAGCTTACGGGGGGCGGTCATAGCTGAAGCTTTCTTT
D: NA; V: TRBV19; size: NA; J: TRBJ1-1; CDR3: CASRSRVFSEAFF; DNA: TGTGCCAGTAGGTCCAGGGTTTTCTCTGAAGCTTTCTTT
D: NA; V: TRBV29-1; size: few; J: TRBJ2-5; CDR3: CSVSLGVIQPRAQYF; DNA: TGCAGCGTATCACTCGGGGTTATACAGCCCAGGGCCCAGTACTTC
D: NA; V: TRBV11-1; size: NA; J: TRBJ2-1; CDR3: CASSPGVSSADPYNEQFF; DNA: TGTGCCAGCAGCCCGGGGGTCTCCTCGGCCGATCCCTACAATGAGCAGTTCTTC
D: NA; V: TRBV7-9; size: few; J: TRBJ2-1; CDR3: CASSLIHSDEQFF; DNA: TGTGCCAGCAGCCTGATTCACTCCGATGAGCAGTTCTTC
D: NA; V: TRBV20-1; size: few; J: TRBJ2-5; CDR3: CSAKGSETQYF; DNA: TGCAGTGCCAAGGGTTCGGAGACCCAGTACTTC
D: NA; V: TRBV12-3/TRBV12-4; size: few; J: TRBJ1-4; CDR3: CASKPAATNEKLFF; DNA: TGTGCCAGCAAACCGGCTGCAACTAATGAAAAACTGTTTTTT
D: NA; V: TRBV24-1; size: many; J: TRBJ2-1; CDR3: CATSDAKGGPVNNEQFF; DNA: TGTGCCACCAGTGATGCAAAGGGAGGCCCCGTAAACAATGAGCAGTTCTTC
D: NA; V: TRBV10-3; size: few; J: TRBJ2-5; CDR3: CAISEATHKETQYF; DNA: TGTGCCATCAGTGAAGCCACGCACAAAGAGACCCAGTACTTC